The TCR beta chain under discussion was sequenced for a study of blood T cell repertoires in COVID-19. Across the whole study: Sample material is recorded as cDNA or gDNA derived from T cells, B-cell-depleted T cells, or PBMCs.

CDR1 LNHDA and CDR2 SQIVND come from the germline V gene (reference sequence). This CDR3 comprises 14 residues. The V and J ends lost 3 bases and 1 base respectively, with 9 bases between them. Only in-frame clones appear in the TCRdb table, and some are missing; sequencing was by immunoSEQ multiplex PCR. The data show approximately 290,000 clones, more than 65% seen once. The chain recombines TRBV19 with TRBJ1-1, with a weak D call TRBD1 (6 bases). The receptor's source is a person between 70 and 80 years old with COVID-19, enrolled during active disease. Sequenced: peripheral blood. CDR3 in DNA: TGTGCCAGTAGTATCGCAGGGGCGAACACTGAAGCTTTCTTT. Amino acid sequence: CASSIAGANTEAFF.